This TCR beta chain was sequenced in a study of T cells after yellow fever vaccination. TCRdb reanalysed the 5' RACE reads using MiXCR and keeps one entry per CDR3 protein. The table has hundreds of thousands of distinct CDR3 sequences, approximately 10% seen once. The CDR3 length is 15 residues. V was cut by 6 bases and J by 3 bases, with 15 bases left in between. This specimen was PBMCs, taken on the day of the first yellow fever vaccination. The source is a man aged 18 to 30 who received the YFV17D yellow fever vaccine. The chain uses TRBV12-3 or TRBV12-4 and TRBJ2-1, with D perhaps matching TRBD1 (6 bases). CDR3 bases: TGTGCCAGCAGCAGCCCGGACAGATACTACAATGAGCAGTTCTTC. Protein product: CASSSPDRYYNEQFF.